Listed below are T cell receptor beta chains from one sample, sequenced in a study of cytomegalovirus exposure and HLA in healthy donors. Sequencing was performed with immunoSEQ multiplex PCR; in TCRdb, only in-frame clones are kept and a portion is missing. The data show some 110,000 clones, just under 75% seen once. The specimen was PBMCs. Receptors were obtained from a man aged 60-69 years in good health and CMV-seropositive. The CDR3 runs from the conserved cysteine through the conserved F or W. The order of the fields is D gene, J gene, CDR3 length, clone size, V gene, CDR3 protein, CDR3 DNA. A D gene is named only where the DNA matches it firmly. For some rows the clone size is stated as once, few or many, or as a class when expanded; others skip it.

>TRBD2|TRBJ2-5|15|-|TRBV5-1
CASRTSGGPQETQYF
TGCGCCAGCAGGACCAGCGGGGGGCCTCAAGAGACCCAGTACTTC
>-|TRBJ2-7|15|-|TRBV6-5
CASSPDRRQYYEQYF
TGTGCCAGCAGCCCCGACAGGCGACAGTACTACGAGCAGTACTTC
>-|TRBJ1-5|14|-|TRBV28
CASSRGLSNQPQHF
TGTGCCAGCAGCAGGGGCCTTAGCAATCAGCCCCAGCATTTT
>-|TRBJ2-3|15|-|TRBV6-1
CASTAAGGYTDTQYF
TGTGCCAGCACCGCAGCCGGAGGCTACACAGATACGCAGTATTTT
>-|TRBJ1-5|12|few|TRBV5-6
CASSLQSQPQHF
TGTGCCAGCAGCTTACAAAGTCAGCCCCAGCATTTT
>-|TRBJ1-1|13|-|TRBV5-4
CASSSDSGTEAFF
TGTGCCAGCAGCTCGGACAGTGGAACTGAAGCTTTCTTT
>-|TRBJ1-1|12|-|TRBV2
CASSYLTDEAFF
TGTGCCAGCAGTTACTTGACAGACGAAGCTTTCTTT
>-|TRBJ1-6|13|few|TRBV28
CASSSLLGSPLHF
TGTGCCAGCAGTTCCCTACTTGGTTCACCCCTCCACTTT
>TRBD1|TRBJ1-4|14|-|TRBV5-4
CASSMDRGDEKLFF
TGTGCCAGCAGCATGGACAGGGGCGATGAAAAACTGTTTTTT
>TRBD1|TRBJ1-4|14|few|TRBV2
CASSESRQGEKLFF
TGTGCCAGCAGTGAGTCGAGACAGGGTGAAAAACTGTTTTTT
>TRBD2|TRBJ2-1|17|-|TRBV5-1
CASSPRGPGLNYNEQFF
TGCGCCAGCAGCCCACGAGGGCCGGGACTAAACTACAATGAGCAGTTCTTC
>TRBD1|TRBJ1-2|16|-|TRBV4-1
CASSQPTGGTGYGYTF
TGCGCCAGCAGCCAACCCACAGGGGGAACTGGGTATGGCTACACCTTC
>-|TRBJ2-2|15|-|TRBV5-1
CASSWGAVNTGELFF
TGCGCCAGCAGCTGGGGAGCAGTCAACACCGGGGAGCTGTTTTTT
>-|TRBJ2-1|14|-|TRBV5-4
CASILRRDYNEQFF
TGTGCCAGCATCCTAAGGCGGGACTACAATGAGCAGTTCTTC
>TRBD1|TRBJ2-3|14|once|TRBV2
CASLDRGAVYTQYF
TGTGCCAGCCTGGACAGGGGGGCCGTTTATACGCAGTATTTT